The 9 T cell receptor beta chains presented below share a single source sample, sequenced in a study of beta chain features in type 1 diabetes (dated by TCRdb to about 2018). The library was generated by the immunoSEQ multiplex PCR assay. The High Capacity cDNA Reverse Transcription Kit was used to reverse transcribe all of the isolated RNA, meaning that expressed TCRB transcripts were what got sequenced. TCRdb holds this immuneACCESS table with in-frame rearrangements only. Some clones are missing; in checked studies, unresolved V genes explain under half, and the rest has no known cause. Counted in this sample were roughly 380,000 clones; less than 20% of them appeared once. The biggest ten clones account for roughly 0.045% of the sample. Sequenced sample: naive CD4+ T cells from blood. Taken with the paper, the label for cell subset or site translates to: true naive CD4+ T cells. These receptors all come from a woman aged 18-29 years in good health.

V usage is TRBV6-5 and J usage is TRBJ2-3; D not resolved. The CDR3 spans 15 residues. Germline V CDR1 and CDR2: MNHEY, SVGAGI. Trimming pared 5 bases from V and 1 base from J, leaving 13 bases between. CDR3 residues: CASSPHGAGTDTQYF. CDR3 DNA: TGTGCCAGCAGTCCCCACGGTGCGGGCACAGATACGCAGTATTTT.

This clone has more than one count but fewer than ten. The genes are TRBV9 and TRBJ2-7; 10 positions match TRBD2. V lost 2 bases, J lost 7 bases, and 6 bases stayed unmatched. The CDR3 length is 14 residues. Germline loops: CDR1 SGDLS, CDR2 YYNGEE. The CDR3 here is CASSVSGRAGEQYF. Here the CDR3 DNA reads TGTGCCAGCAGCGTGAGCGGGAGGGCGGGGGAGCAGTACTTC. The full variable domain, completed using reference TRBV9 and TRBJ2-7, is DSGVTQTPKHLITATGQRVTLRCSPRSGDLSVYWYQQSLDQGLQFLIQYYNGEERAKGNILERFSAQQFPDLHSELNLSSLELGDSALYFCASSVSGRAGEQYFGPGTRLTVT.

This clone is a singleton in its sample. The chain combines TRBV30 with TRBJ1-2; D is perhaps TRBD1 (6 bases). The V gene's germline CDR1 is GTSNPN and CDR2 SVGIG (reference sequence). The CDR3 contains 13 residues. Trimming removed 4 bases at V and 4 bases at J, with 13 bases between. The CDR3 region is CAWNLGHGYGYTF. Here the CDR3 DNA reads TGTGCCTGGAACCTGGGACACGGCTATGGCTACACCTTC.

In its sample, this clone was seen a few times. The rearrangement links TRBV27 to TRBJ2-5; tentatively, D is TRBD2 (6 bases). CDR3 length equals 15 residues. V was clipped by 7 bases and J by 5 bases, with 20 bases between them. The V gene's germline CDR1 is MNHEY and CDR2 SMNVEV (reference sequence). DNA of the CDR3: TGTGCCAGCATCGGGGGTAGAGGCGAAGGGGAGACCCAGTACTTC. It translates to CASIGGRGEGETQYF.

This clone was counted a few times. J is TRBJ2-5 and V is TRBV7-2, with D possibly TRBD1 on 6 matching bases. This CDR3 is 14 amino acids long. V was cut by 4 bases and J by 5 bases, with 14 bases left in between. Germline V gene data show CDR1 as SGHTA and CDR2 as FQGNSA. The DNA of the CDR3 is TGTGCCAGCAGCTCTGGACAGCTGACTGAGACCCAGTACTTC. This codes for CASSSGQLTETQYF.

The chain carries TRBV18 and TRBJ2-1, with D possibly being TRBD2 (5 bases). The germline V gene encodes CDR1 KGHSH and CDR2 LQKENI. Trimming cost V 3 bases and J 12 bases, with 18 bases left between them. The CDR3 extends over 14 amino acids. Here the CDR3 reads CASSPERSGGVQFF. CDR3 coding DNA: TGTGCCAGCTCACCGGAGAGGAGCGGTGGTGTGCAGTTCTTC.

There are a few counts of this clone. The J gene is TRBJ1-2, the V gene TRBV4-2; D gene uncertain. Germline CDR1 and CDR2: LGHNA and YNFKEQ. The V end was cut by 7 bases, the J end by 8 bases, with 20 bases between. This CDR3 has 14 amino acids. The CDR3 spells CASTNREGGDGYTF. Here the CDR3 DNA reads TGTGCCAGCACCAATAGGGAGGGAGGAGACGGCTACACCTTC.

In regard to this clone: Different DNA sequences within this sample yield the same CDR3. The genes are TRBV18 and TRBJ1-2; 7 nucleotides line up with TRBD1. V trimming: 6 bases; J trimming: 4 bases; junction bases outside the gene matches: 5. CDR1 KGHSH and CDR2 LQKENI come from the germline V gene. This CDR3 has 13 residues. The CDR3: CASSPRDSYGYTF. As DNA, the CDR3 is TGTGCCAGCTCCCCGAGGGACAGCTATGGCTACACCTTC.

This chain uses TRBV7-2 with TRBJ1-2; maybe TRBD1 (6 bases). In germline, CDR1 is SGHTA, CDR2 FQGNSA. Trimming cost V 5 bases and J 5 bases, with 18 bases left between them. There are 15 residues in the CDR3. CDR3 DNA sequence: TGTGCCAGCAGCCCTGCGAGGGGGTCTGGATATGGCTACACCTTC. Encoded protein: CASSPARGSGYGYTF.